This section outlines one T cell receptor (beta chain) sequence together with its context. This entry belongs to a study of blood T cell repertoires in COVID-19. At the level of the study: Sites across the United States, Italy and Spain contributed samples from acute and convalescent COVID-19.

The data were produced by immunoSEQ multiplex PCR, yet TCRdb's version contains in-frame clones alone and is incomplete. The sample yields fewer than 200,000 clones, 70% to 90% seen once. The germline V gene encodes CDR1 SGHTA and CDR2 FQGTGA. The V and J ends lost 2 bases and 7 bases respectively, with 12 bases between them. The CDR3 spans 13 residues. This chain links TRBV7-3 with TRBJ2-7; no clear D. The TCR sequence derives from a man between 50 and 59 years old with active or convalescent COVID-19. Sequenced input: peripheral blood. This chain's CDR3 is CASSLGWAGEQYF. Here the CDR3 DNA reads TGTGCCAGCAGCTTAGGCTGGGCTGGGGAGCAGTACTTC.